This T cell receptor beta chain was sequenced for a study of OX40 agonist ivuxolimab in advanced cancers. At the level of the study: Dose-escalation patients had hepatocellular carcinoma, melanoma, renal cell or head and neck cancer. Cohort: around 83% men, mean age approximately 64, aged about 20 to 90. Prior checkpoint blockade (anti-PD-1, anti-PD-L1 or anti-CTLA-4) was permitted; 40% had it.

Only in-frame clones appear in the TCRdb table, and some are missing; sequencing was by immunoSEQ multiplex PCR. The sample includes about 62,000 clones, 80% to 95% of them seen just once. Patients who had autoimmune disease history or got systemic immunosuppression were left out. This CDR3 is 16 amino acids long. In germline, CDR1 is SEHNR, CDR2 FQNEAQ (reference sequence). The junction had 9 bases not matched to a gene; V was cut back by 4 bases and J by 5 bases. The source was CD4+ or CD8+ T cells sorted from blood, collected in a trial of the OX40 agonist ivuxolimab. This chain joins TRBV7-9 and TRBJ2-1; TRBD1 aligns across 9 bases. The sequence was collected from an adult with an advanced solid tumor such as melanoma, head and neck, liver or kidney cancer. The CDR3 reads CASSSPADRGHNEQFF. CDR3 DNA sequence: TGTGCCAGCAGCTCGCCCGCGGACAGGGGACACAATGAGCAGTTCTTC.